This T cell receptor beta chain comes out of a study of OX40 agonist ivuxolimab in advanced cancers. The wider study: Hepatocellular carcinoma, melanoma, renal cell or head and neck cancer affected the dose-escalation patients. Treatment received earlier with anti-PD-1, anti-PD-L1 or anti-CTLA-4 agents was allowed, and over 30% had some.

Measured with immunoSEQ multiplex PCR; TCRdb has only the in-frame clones, and not every one. In the table there are some 80,000 clones, more than 80% of which are singletons. Germline CDR1 WSHSY, CDR2 SAAADI. V lost 8 bases and J 15 bases, leaving 16 bases between the germline ends. The CDR3 runs 11 residues. The TCR sequence derives from an adult with an advanced solid tumor such as melanoma, head and neck, liver or kidney cancer. The sample was CD4+ or CD8+ T cells sorted from blood, taken in a trial of the OX40 agonist ivuxolimab. The rearrangement links TRBV10-2 to TRBJ2-2, with D possibly called TRBD1 or TRBD2 (5 bases each). CDR3 in DNA: TGCGCCAGCGAAGATAAGGGGCGGGTGTTTTTT. Translated: CASEDKGRVFF.